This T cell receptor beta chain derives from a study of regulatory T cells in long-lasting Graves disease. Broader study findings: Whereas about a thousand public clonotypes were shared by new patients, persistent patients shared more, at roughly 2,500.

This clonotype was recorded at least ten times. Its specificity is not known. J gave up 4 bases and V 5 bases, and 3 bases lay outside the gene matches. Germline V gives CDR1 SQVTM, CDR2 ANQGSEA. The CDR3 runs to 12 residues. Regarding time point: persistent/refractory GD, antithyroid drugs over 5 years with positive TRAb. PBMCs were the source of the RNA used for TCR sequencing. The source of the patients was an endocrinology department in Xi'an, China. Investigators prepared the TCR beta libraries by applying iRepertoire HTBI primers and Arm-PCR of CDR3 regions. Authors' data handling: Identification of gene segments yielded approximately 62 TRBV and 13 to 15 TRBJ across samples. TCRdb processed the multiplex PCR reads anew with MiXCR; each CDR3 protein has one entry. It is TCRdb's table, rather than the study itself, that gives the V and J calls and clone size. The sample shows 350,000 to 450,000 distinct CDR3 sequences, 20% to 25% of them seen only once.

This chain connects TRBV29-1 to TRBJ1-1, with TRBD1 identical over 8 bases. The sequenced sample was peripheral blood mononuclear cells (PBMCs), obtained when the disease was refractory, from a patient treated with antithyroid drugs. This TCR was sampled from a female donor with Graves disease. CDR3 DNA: TGCAGCGTTTCCACAGGGGGCACTGAAGCTTTCTTT. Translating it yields CSVSTGGTEAFF. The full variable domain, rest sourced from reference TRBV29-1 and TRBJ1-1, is SAVISQKPSRDICQRGTSLTIQCQVDSQVTMMFWYRQQPGQSLTLIATANQGSEATYESGFVIDKFPISRPNLTFSTLTVSNMSPEDSSIYLCSVSTGGTEAFFGQGTRLTVV.